This T cell receptor (beta chain) was found in a study of regulatory T cells in long-lasting Graves disease (dated by TCRdb to the early 2020s). About the study as a whole: Antithyroid drugs had been taken for less than 3 months by newly diagnosed Graves' disease patients. Peripheral blood TCR sequencing and RNA sequencing compared persistent Graves' disease patients with newly diagnosed Graves' disease patients. The study was conducted in China and was registered as a clinical trial. A total of about 35 samples underwent TCR sequencing, from roughly 13 patients with persistent Graves' disease and some 20 patients with newly diagnosed Graves' disease.

The method behind the library was multiplex PCR. TCRdb shows the sequencer as Illumina HiSeq 4000. TCR beta libraries were built with iRepertoire HTBI primers and Arm-PCR amplification of CDR3 regions. PCR products were gel purified before sequencing. The published analysis was carried out like this. Gene usage analysis of CDR3 amino acid clonotypes relied on the 60 or so TRBV and about 13 TRBJ segments identified across samples. COPE and FqMerger were used to merge filtered high-quality paired reads into contigs. BLAST was used to align contigs to the IMGT TRBV, TRBD and TRBJ reference genes, and CDR3 was defined following IMGT. Any clonotype with a frequency above 0.1% was counted as a highly expanded clone. Repertoire diversity was measured by Shannon entropy, and V-J evenness by the Gini coefficient. A clonotype was considered public if more than one individual shared it. TCRdb redid the processing of the public reads, applying fastp at Q25 and MiXCR, and retained in-frame beta chains. Every entry covers one CDR3 protein and lists the most common genes and DNA from its rows. TCRdb assigned the V and J calls; the authors' analysis was not used. The sample data list hundreds of thousands of distinct CDR3 sequences, and approximately 15% of these were observed just once. Approximately 18% of the sample is taken by the ten largest.

Study-level results and caveats: The authors acknowledged the small sample size as a limitation that may reduce accuracy. Only peripheral blood was studied, because thyroid tissue, the primary lesion, was inaccessible. Patients with persistent disease shared more public clonotypes (fewer than 3,000) than newly diagnosed patients did (around 930). Persistent disease showed preferential use of TRBV28, TRBJ1-2 and TRBJ2-5, whereas newly diagnosed disease favored TRBV20-1 and TRBJ2-1. Sequencing and analysis were limited to the TCR beta chain. Compared with newly diagnosed patients, patients with persistent Graves' disease had lower TCR Shannon entropy and fewer highly expanded clones, which suggests clonal expansion.

The intended sense of this specimen's time point label: newly diagnosed GD, antithyroid drugs for less than 3 months. RNA was extracted from PBMCs in TRIzol for both TCR sequencing and RNA sequencing. Graves' disease was diagnosed according to American Thyroid Association guidelines. Patients for the study were recruited at an endocrinology department in Xi'an, China. Each patient gave roughly 8.4 milliliters of peripheral blood, collected in an EDTA anticoagulant tube. Ficoll Paque Plus density gradient separation was used to isolate PBMCs, and no further T cell sorting was performed. An Agilent 2100 Bioanalyzer and agarose gel were used to check RNA quality, while a NanoDrop 2000 measured RNA concentration. This clonotype has ten or more counts. Its antigen remains unidentified. No quality values exist for individual bases; no much larger clone is one base distant. CDR1 and CDR2 are drawn from the germline V gene (reference sequence): LNHNV, YYDKDF. The CDR3 spans 17 residues, from the cysteine through the phenylalanine. Just CDR3 DNA is preserved here, 51 bases in frame from base 1. Between the V and J ends, shortened by 0 bases and 2 bases respectively, the junction contains 14 bases.

The sample was also linked to a second study, of T cells in Graves' hyperthyroidism and ophthalmopathy. That second report states: A patient counted as having stable Graves' hyperthyroidism if no progression to ophthalmopathy occurred over 18 months of follow-up. Hyperthyroidism patients were newly diagnosed, had a disease duration of under 2 months, and were aged 18 to 65 years. Patients with uncontrolled infections, other autoimmune diseases, pregnancy or lactation were excluded. Diagnoses were established on the basis of clinical symptoms, serum thyroxine and TRAb, thyroid ultrasound, and orbital computed tomography. The first round of RT-PCR for the TCR CDR3 was performed with the HTBI primer set and the Qiagen OneStep RT-PCR kit. Most expanded thyroid clonotypes (frequency above 0.001) were also detected in blood, suggesting blood repertoires may reflect thyroid immune responses. Ophthalmopathy was separated from stable hyperthyroidism by a 13 V-J signature model, with over 85% sensitivity and around 81% specificity obtained in cross-validation and 80%/75% obtained in testing. In validation, the model predicted progression to ophthalmopathy a median of about 6 months before onset, with approximately 70% sensitivity and roughly 72% specificity. To identify distinguishing TCR V-J signatures, a discovery cohort of 90 to 100 patients was used, comprising some 43 with Graves' ophthalmopathy and 55 to 65 with stable Graves' hyperthyroidism. Prospective prediction of ophthalmopathy was tested in an independent validation cohort of about 19 hyperthyroidism patients and 17 patients who later progressed to ophthalmopathy. The roughly 90 discovery patients were divided at random into training and test sets in a 7:3 ratio. In addition, the study compared T-cell repertoires in thyroid tissue and in blood from over 5 Graves' hyperthyroidism patients. After blood sampling, hyperthyroidism patients were treated with methimazole at a starting dose of 30 mg daily, and ophthalmopathy patients were treated with high-dose intravenous methylprednisolone. Libraries were constructed in a second round of multiplex PCR, after which size selection and purification were performed. The libraries were sequenced on an Illumina HiSeq2000 using paired-end 100 bp reads. SOAPnuke was used to process the raw data, with reads discarded if the reads contained adapters or uncalled bases, had a mean Phred below 15, or lacked an exact constant-primer or identifier match. High-quality paired reads were merged using COPE v1.2.5, and each unique nucleotide sequence was defined as a clonotype. MiTCR v1.1 was used to align the clonotypes against IMGT TRBV, TRBD and TRBJ reference segments. The analysis included only V-J combinations with a frequency above 0.0001, which together covered 99% to 99.2% of the repertoires. A TCS score was defined as the ratio of F50 (clonal expansion) to E x V (chaos), with BLOSUM62-based TCRdist applied between CDR3 peptides within each V-J. Welch's t-statistics and random forest reduced 514 V-J features to 13, which were used in a naive Bayes classifier (R e1071). Sample size was not statistically predetermined, and blinding of investigators to group allocation was not performed. TCR Vbeta CDR3 sequencing of approximately 140 peripheral blood samples (more than 40 ophthalmopathy, 75 hyperthyroidism and roughly 17 progressor patients) is reported in the paper.

This specimen consisted of peripheral blood mononuclear cells (PBMCs), obtained at new diagnosis, from a patient treated with antithyroid drugs. This TCR was recovered from a young woman with Graves disease. Donor details come from another sample of the same person, matched by shared clones. The V gene is TRBV15 and the J gene is TRBJ2-1, with a tentative D gene TRBD1 over 5 matching bases. CDR3 sequence: CATSRDRVPRPYNEQFF. The DNA sequence is TGTGCCACCAGCAGAGACAGGGTACCCCGACCCTACAATGAGCAGTTCTTC.